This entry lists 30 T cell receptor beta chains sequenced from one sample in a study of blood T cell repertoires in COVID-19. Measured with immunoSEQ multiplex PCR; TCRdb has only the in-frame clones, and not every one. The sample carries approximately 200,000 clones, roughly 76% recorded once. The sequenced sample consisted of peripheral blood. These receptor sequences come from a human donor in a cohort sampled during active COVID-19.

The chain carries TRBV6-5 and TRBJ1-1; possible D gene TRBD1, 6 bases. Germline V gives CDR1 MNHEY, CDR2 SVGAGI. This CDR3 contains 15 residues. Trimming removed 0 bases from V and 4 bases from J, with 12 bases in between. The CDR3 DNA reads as TGTGCCAGCAGTTACTCACAGGGCGCGGGCACTGAAGCTTTCTTT. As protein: CASSYSQGAGTEAFF.

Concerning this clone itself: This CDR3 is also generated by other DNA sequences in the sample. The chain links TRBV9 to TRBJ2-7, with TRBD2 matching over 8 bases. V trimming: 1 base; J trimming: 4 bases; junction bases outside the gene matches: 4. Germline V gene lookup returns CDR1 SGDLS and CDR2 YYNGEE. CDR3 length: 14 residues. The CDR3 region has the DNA TGTGCCAGCAGCGTATCAGCGGGAGTATACGAGCAGTACTTC. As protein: CASSVSAGVYEQYF.

The CDR3 sequence: CASSLGLAGVGETQYF. The CDR3 region has the DNA TGTGCCAGCAGCTTAGGACTAGCGGGAGTCGGGGAGACCCAGTACTTC. The genes are TRBV7-9 and TRBJ2-5; 12 bases are a match to TRBD2. The length of the CDR3 is 16 residues. CDR1 SEHNR and CDR2 FQNEAQ come from the germline V gene (reference sequence). Germline trimming cut 1 base from V and 5 bases from J; bases unmatched to any gene: 5.

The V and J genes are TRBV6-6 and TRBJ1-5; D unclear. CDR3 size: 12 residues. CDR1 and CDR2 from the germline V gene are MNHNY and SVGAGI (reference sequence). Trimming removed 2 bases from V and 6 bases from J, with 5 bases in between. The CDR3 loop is CASSYEGQPQHF. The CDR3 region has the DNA TGTGCCAGCAGTTACGAGGGTCAGCCCCAGCATTTT.

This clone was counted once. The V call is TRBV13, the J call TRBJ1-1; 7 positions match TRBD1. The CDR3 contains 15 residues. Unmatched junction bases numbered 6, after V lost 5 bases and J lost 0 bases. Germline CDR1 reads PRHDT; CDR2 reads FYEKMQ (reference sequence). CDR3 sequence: CASSAWGQMNTEAFF. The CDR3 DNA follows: TGTGCCAGCAGCGCCTGGGGACAGATGAACACTGAAGCTTTCTTT.

For the CDR3, the DNA is TGTGCCAGCAGCGTAGCTGGGCTAGCGGGGACCTACGAGCAGTACTTC. The encoded protein is CASSVAGLAGTYEQYF. This chain links TRBV9 with TRBJ2-7, with 9 bases aligning to TRBD2. From germline, CDR1 is SGDLS and CDR2 YYNGEE. After removal of 0 bases from V and 2 bases from J, the junction contained 6 bases not matched to a gene. This CDR3 contains 16 residues.

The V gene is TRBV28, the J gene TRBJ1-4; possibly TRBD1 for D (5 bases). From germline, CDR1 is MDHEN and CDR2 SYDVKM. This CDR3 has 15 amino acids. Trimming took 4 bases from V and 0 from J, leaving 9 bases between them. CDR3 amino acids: CASSSAGPTNEKLFF. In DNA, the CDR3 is TGTGCCAGCAGTTCAGCAGGGCCAACTAATGAAAAACTGTTTTTT.

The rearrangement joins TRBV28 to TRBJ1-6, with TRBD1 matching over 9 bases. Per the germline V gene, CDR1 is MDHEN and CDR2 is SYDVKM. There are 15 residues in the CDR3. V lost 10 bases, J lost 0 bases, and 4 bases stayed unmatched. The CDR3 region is CAITDRGSYNSPLHF. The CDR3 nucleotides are TGTGCCATCACGGACAGGGGCTCCTATAATTCACCCCTCCACTTT.

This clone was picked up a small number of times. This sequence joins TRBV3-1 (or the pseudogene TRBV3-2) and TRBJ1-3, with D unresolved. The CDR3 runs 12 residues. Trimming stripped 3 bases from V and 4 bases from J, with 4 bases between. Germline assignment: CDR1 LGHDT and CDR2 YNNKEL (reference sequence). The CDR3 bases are TGTGCCAGCAGCCATCGGGGAAACACCATATATTTT. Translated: CASSHRGNTIYF.

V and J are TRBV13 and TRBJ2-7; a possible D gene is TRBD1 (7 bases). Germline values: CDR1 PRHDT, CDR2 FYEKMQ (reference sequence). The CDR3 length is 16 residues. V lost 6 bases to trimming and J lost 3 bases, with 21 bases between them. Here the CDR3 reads CASSRPLNRGGYEQYF. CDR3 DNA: TGTGCCAGCAGTCGACCCCTCAACAGGGGAGGCTACGAGCAGTACTTC.

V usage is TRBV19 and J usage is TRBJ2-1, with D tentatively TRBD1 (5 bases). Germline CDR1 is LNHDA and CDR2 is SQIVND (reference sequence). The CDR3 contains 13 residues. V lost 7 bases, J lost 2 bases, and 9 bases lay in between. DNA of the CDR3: TGTGCCAGTATTGCAGGGCCCTACAATGAGCAGTTCTTC. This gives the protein CASIAGPYNEQFF.

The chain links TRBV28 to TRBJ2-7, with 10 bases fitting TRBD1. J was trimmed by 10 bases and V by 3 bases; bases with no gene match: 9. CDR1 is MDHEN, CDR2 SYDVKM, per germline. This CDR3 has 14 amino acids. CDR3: CASSFSAGTGDQYF. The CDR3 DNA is TGTGCCAGCAGTTTCTCAGCCGGGACAGGGGACCAGTACTTC.

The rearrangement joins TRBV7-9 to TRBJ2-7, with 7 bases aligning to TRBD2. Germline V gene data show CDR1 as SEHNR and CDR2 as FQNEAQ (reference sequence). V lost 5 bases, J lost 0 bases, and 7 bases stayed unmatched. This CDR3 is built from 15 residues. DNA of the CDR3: TGTGCCAGCAGCCCTAGCGGCAGTCGCTCCTACGAGCAGTACTTC. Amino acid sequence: CASSPSGSRSYEQYF. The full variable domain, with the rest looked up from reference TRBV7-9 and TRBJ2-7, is DTGVSQNPRHKITKRGQNVTFRCDPISEHNRLYWYRQTLGQGPEFLTYFQNEAQLEKSRLLSDRFSAERPKGSFSTLEIQRTEQGDSAMYLCASSPSGSRSYEQYFGPGTRLTVT.

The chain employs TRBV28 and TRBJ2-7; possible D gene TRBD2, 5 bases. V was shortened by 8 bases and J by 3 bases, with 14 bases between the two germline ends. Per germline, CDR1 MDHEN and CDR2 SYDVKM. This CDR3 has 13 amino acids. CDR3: CASALTTNYEQYF. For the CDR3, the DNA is TGTGCCAGCGCCCTGACTACTAACTACGAGCAGTACTTC.

CDR3 DNA: TGTGCCAGCAGCTTTGCCGGGACAGGGAGAAGACCTAATGAAAAACTGTTTTTT. Translating gives CASSFAGTGRRPNEKLFF. This chain connects TRBV7-9 to TRBJ1-4; 9 bases fit TRBD1. Trimming took 3 bases from V and 3 from J; bases not matched to a gene: 11. CDR3 size: 18 residues. The germline V gene has CDR1 SEHNR and CDR2 FQNEAQ (reference sequence).

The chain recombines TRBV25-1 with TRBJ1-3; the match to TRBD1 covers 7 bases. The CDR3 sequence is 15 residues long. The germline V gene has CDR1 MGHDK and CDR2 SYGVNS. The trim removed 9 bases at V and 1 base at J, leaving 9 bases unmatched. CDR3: CARSRGQSSGNTIYF. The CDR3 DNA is TGTGCCAGGAGCCGGGGACAGTCATCTGGAAACACCATATATTTT.

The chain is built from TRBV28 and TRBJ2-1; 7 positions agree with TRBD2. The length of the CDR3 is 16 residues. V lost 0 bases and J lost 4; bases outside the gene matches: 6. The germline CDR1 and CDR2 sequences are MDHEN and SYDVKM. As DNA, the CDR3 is TGTGCCAGCAGTTTATGGTCTAGCGGAAAGTACAATGAGCAGTTCTTC. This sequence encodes CASSLWSSGKYNEQFF.

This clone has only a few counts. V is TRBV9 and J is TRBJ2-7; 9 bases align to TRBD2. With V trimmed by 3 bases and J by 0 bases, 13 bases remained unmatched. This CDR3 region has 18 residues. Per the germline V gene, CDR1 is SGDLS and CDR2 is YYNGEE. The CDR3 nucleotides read TGTGCCAGCAGCGGCCGTCCTGGGGGACTAGCAGACTCCTACGAGCAGTACTTC. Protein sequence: CASSGRPGGLADSYEQYF.

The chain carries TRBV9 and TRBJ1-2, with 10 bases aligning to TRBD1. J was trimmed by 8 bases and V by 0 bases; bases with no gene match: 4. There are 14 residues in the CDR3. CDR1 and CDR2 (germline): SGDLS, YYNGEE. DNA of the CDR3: TGTGCCAGCAGCGTAGGGGACAGGGGTGGGGGCTACACCTTC. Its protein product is CASSVGDRGGGYTF.

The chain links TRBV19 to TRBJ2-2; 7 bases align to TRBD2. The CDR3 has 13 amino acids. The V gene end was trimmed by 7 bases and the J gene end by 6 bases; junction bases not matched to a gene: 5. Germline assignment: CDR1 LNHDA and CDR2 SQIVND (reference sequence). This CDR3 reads CASTAGRAGELFF. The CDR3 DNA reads TGTGCCAGTACGGCGGGGAGGGCCGGGGAGCTGTTTTTT. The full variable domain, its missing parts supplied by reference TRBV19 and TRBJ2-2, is DGGITQSPKYLFRKEGQNVTLSCEQNLNHDAMYWYRQDPGQGLRLIYYSQIVNDFQKGDIAEGYSVSREKKESFPLTVTSAQKNPTAFYLCASTAGRAGELFFGEGSRLTVL.

The DNA for the CDR3 is TGCGCCAGCAGCAGTAGCGGGAGGGTCAGCTCTGGGGCCAACGTCCTGACTTTC. Translated: CASSSSGRVSSGANVLTF. The chain carries TRBV4-1 and TRBJ2-6; 11 bases align to TRBD2. Germline assignment: CDR1 MGHRA and CDR2 YSYEKL. The CDR3 covers 18 residues. Trimming took 5 bases from V and 0 from J; bases not matched to a gene: 6.

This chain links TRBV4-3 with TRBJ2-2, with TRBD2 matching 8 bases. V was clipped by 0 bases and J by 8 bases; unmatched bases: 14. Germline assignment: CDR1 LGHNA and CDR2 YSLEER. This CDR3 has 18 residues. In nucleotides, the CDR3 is TGCGCCAGCAGCCAAGATACAGGCGGGGGGACTAGGGTTGGGGAGCTGTTTTTT. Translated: CASSQDTGGGTRVGELFF.

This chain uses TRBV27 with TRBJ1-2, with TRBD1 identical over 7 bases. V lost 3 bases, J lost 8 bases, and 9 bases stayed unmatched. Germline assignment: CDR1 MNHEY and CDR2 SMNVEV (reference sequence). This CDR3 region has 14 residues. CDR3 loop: CASSFSGGRRGYTF. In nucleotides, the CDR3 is TGTGCCAGCAGTTTCTCAGGGGGTCGGCGCGGCTACACCTTC.

CDR3 protein: CASSYSRGSTYNEQFF. CDR3 coding DNA: TGTGCCAGCAGTTACTCGCGGGGTAGCACCTACAATGAGCAGTTCTTC. The V gene is TRBV6-2 or TRBV6-3, the J gene TRBJ2-1; D may be TRBD2 (6 bases). From germline, CDR1 is MNHEY and CDR2 SVGEGT. This CDR3 has 16 residues. V lost 0 bases and J 2 bases, leaving 11 bases between the germline ends.

CDR3 loop: CASSLQARTRFGEQYF. CDR3 nucleotides: TGTGCCAGCAGCCTCCAAGCCCGGACTAGGTTTGGGGAGCAGTACTTC. The chain couples TRBV7-9 to TRBJ2-7; 7 nucleotides align to TRBD2. V lost 5 bases to trimming and J lost 7 bases; unmatched junction nucleotides: 17. Germline CDR1 SEHNR, CDR2 FQNEAQ (reference sequence). The CDR3 runs 16 residues.

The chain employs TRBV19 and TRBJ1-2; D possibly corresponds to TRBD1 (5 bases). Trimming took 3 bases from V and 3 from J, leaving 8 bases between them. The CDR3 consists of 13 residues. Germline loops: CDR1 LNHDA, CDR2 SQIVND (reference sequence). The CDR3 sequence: CASSIPTDYGYTF. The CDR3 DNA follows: TGTGCCAGTAGTATCCCGACAGACTATGGCTACACCTTC.

The DNA for the CDR3 is TGTGCCAGCAGTTCCGGGAGCCCCGGGGGGGCCAACGTCCTGACTTTC. The encoded protein is CASSSGSPGGANVLTF. The chain has TRBV11-3 and TRBJ2-6; tentatively, D is TRBD2 (6 bases). The CDR3 loop spans 16 amino acids. V was cut by 6 bases and J by 4 bases, with 16 bases left in between. The germline CDR1 and CDR2 sequences are SGHNT and YENEEA.

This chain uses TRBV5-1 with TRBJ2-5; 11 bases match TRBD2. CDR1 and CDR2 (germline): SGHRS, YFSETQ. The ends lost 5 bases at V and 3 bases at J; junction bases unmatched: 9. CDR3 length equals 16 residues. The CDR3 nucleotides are TGCGCCAGCAGTTACCAGACGGGACTAGCGGAAGAGACCCAGTACTTC. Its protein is CASSYQTGLAEETQYF. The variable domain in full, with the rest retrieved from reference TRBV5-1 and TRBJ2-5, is KAGVTQTPRYLIKTRGQQVTLSCSPISGHRSVSWYQQTPGQGLQFLFEYFSETQRNKGNFPGRFSGRQFSNSRSEMNVSTLELGDSALYLCASSYQTGLAEETQYFGPGTRLLVL.

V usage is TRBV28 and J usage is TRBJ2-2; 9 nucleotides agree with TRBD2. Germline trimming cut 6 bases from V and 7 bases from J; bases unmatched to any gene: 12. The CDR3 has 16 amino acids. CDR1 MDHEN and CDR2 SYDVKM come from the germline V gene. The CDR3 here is CASSVAGVAMSGELFF. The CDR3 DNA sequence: TGTGCCAGCAGCGTAGCGGGAGTCGCAATGAGCGGGGAGCTGTTTTTT.

CDR3 nucleotides: TGTGCCAGCAGCGCAAGACAGGGTTTGGGTGGCTACACCTTC. It yields the protein CASSARQGLGGYTF. This rearrangement joins TRBV5-4 to TRBJ1-2; 7 nucleotides agree with TRBD1. With V trimmed by 4 bases and J by 7 bases, 10 bases remained unmatched. Germline CDR1 and CDR2: SGHNT and YYREEE (reference sequence). The CDR3 is 14 residues long.